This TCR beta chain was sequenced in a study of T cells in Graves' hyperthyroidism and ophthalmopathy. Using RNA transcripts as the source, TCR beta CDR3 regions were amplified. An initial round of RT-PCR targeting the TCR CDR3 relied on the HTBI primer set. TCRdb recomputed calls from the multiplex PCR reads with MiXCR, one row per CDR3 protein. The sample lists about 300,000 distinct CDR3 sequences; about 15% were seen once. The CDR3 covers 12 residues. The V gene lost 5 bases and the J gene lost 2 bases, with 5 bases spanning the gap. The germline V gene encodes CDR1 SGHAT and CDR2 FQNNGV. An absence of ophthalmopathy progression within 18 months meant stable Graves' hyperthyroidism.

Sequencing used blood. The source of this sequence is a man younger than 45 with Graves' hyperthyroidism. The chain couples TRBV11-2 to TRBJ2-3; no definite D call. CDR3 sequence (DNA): TGTGCCAGCAGCGCTAACACAGATACGCAGTATTTT. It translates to CASSANTDTQYF. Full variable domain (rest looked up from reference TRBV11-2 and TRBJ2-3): EAGVAQSPRYKIIEKRQSVAFWCNPISGHATLYWYQQILGQGPKLLIQFQNNGVVDDSQLPKDRFSAERLKGVDSTLKIQPAKLEDSAVYLCASSANTDTQYFGPGTRLTVL.